A single sample is the source of the 15 T cell receptor beta chains below, sequenced in a study of blood T cell repertoires in COVID-19. TCRdb's copy holds only in-frame clones and misses some; the assay was immunoSEQ multiplex PCR. The repertoire has 260,000 or so clones, about four fifths of them found once; the top ten carry 3.6%. Sequenced sample: PBMCs or T cells enriched from blood (not recorded which). These TCRs come from a woman aged 40 to 50 who had been exposed to COVID-19.

The chain employs TRBV7-2 and TRBJ2-2, with D possibly TRBD2 on 5 matching bases. V was trimmed by 1 base and J by 7 bases, leaving 13 bases between them. Looked up from germline, CDR1 is SGHTA and CDR2 is FQGNSA. This CDR3 contains 15 residues. The CDR3 bases are TGTGCCAGCAGCTTAGATCCGGGAAGGAACGGGGAGCTGTTTTTT. Translation: CASSLDPGRNGELFF.

The chain uses TRBV24-1 and TRBJ2-1; 10 bases are shared with TRBD2. The CDR3 has 17 residues. V was clipped by 2 bases and J by 9 bases; unmatched bases: 12. Germline assignment: CDR1 KGHDR and CDR2 SFDVKD. The CDR3 DNA sequence: TGTGCCACCAGTGATTCGGATAGCGGGGGGTCAATCGGTGAGCAGTTCTTC. Translation gives CATSDSDSGGSIGEQFF.

The V gene is TRBV5-6, the J gene TRBJ1-2, with no clear D. The germline gives CDR1 SGHDT, CDR2 YYEEEE. V lost 4 bases to trimming and J lost 4 bases, with 14 bases between them. CDR3 size: 14 residues. The CDR3 is CASSSTGGFYGYTF. The CDR3 DNA sequence: TGTGCCAGCAGCAGTACGGGCGGGTTCTATGGCTACACCTTC.

V usage is TRBV5-1 and J usage is TRBJ1-4; D perhaps matches TRBD1 (6 bases). The V gene lost 0 bases and the J gene lost 4 bases, with 16 bases spanning the gap. This CDR3 is 17 amino acids long. CDR1 is SGHRS and CDR2 is YFSETQ in the germline V gene. CDR3 protein: CASSLVARGPGNEKLFF. The CDR3 nucleotides read TGCGCCAGCAGCTTGGTGGCCAGGGGCCCCGGTAATGAAAAACTGTTTTTT.

This rearrangement joins TRBV18 to TRBJ1-2; 7 nucleotides line up with TRBD1. The J segment lost 5 bases and the V segment lost 3 bases, leaving 3 bases of the junction unmatched. This CDR3 spans 13 amino acids. From germline, CDR1 is KGHSH and CDR2 LQKENI. CDR3 bases: TGTGCCAGCTCACCCGGGACAGATTATGGCTACACCTTC. Translation: CASSPGTDYGYTF.

The V and J genes are TRBV2 and TRBJ2-7; D is possibly TRBD1 (5 bases). V gave up 9 bases and J gave up 2 bases, with 14 bases separating them. The CDR3 sequence is 13 residues long. Germline V CDR1 and CDR2: SNHLY, FYNNEI. For the CDR3, the DNA is TGTGCCAGATCTAGGGTGGGGCCCTACGAGCAGTACTTC. Protein product: CARSRVGPYEQYF.

This clone appeared a few times. V is TRBV20-1 and J is TRBJ2-1, with 11 nucleotides matching TRBD2. CDR1 DFQATT and CDR2 SNEGSKA come from the germline V gene (reference sequence). Unmatched junction bases numbered 5, after V lost 3 bases and J lost 10 bases. The CDR3 is 13 amino acids. CDR3 amino acids: CSASSGGAGEQFF. The CDR3 nucleotides read TGCAGTGCTAGTAGCGGGGGGGCCGGGGAGCAGTTCTTC.

In the case of this clone: Other DNA sequences in this sample translate to the same CDR3. The chain carries TRBV5-1 and TRBJ1-1; D might be TRBD1 (5 bases). With 0 bases removed from V and 2 bases from J, the gap between germline ends came to 5 bases. CDR3 length: 13 residues. Per the germline V gene, CDR1 is SGHRS and CDR2 is YFSETQ. CDR3 nucleotide sequence: TGCGCCAGCAGCTTGGGGGGCAACACTGAAGCTTTCTTT. This gives the protein CASSLGGNTEAFF.

The J gene is TRBJ1-1, the V gene TRBV19, with D perhaps TRBD1 (6 bases). V was cut by 7 bases and J by 0 bases, with 15 bases left in between. The length of the CDR3 is 15 residues. From germline, CDR1 is LNHDA and CDR2 SQIVND (reference sequence). The chain's CDR3 is CASNPARGMNTEAFF. CDR3 DNA sequence: TGTGCCAGTAATCCGGCCAGGGGTATGAACACTGAAGCTTTCTTT.

This sequence joins TRBV2 and TRBJ2-5, with D hard to call. The V gene lost 6 bases and the J gene lost 2 bases, with 13 bases spanning the gap. Looked up from germline, CDR1 is SNHLY and CDR2 is FYNNEI. The CDR3 contains 14 residues. The DNA of the CDR3 is TGTGCCAGCAGATTTTCTCCAGGTCAAGAGACCCAGTACTTC. This encodes CASRFSPGQETQYF.

V and J are TRBV12-3 or TRBV12-4 and TRBJ2-1, with D possibly TRBD2 on 6 matching bases. The V end was cut by 6 bases, the J end by 9 bases, with 12 bases between. The CDR3 length is 12 residues. The CDR3 DNA sequence: TGTGCCAGCAGCGTGGGAGGTCCTGAGCAGTTCTTC. Translation gives CASSVGGPEQFF.

The rearrangement links TRBV28 to TRBJ1-4, with D hard to call. Germline V gene lookup returns CDR1 MDHEN and CDR2 SYDVKM. V was pared by 3 bases and J by 3 bases, with 8 bases between. This CDR3 has 14 amino acids. CDR3 loop: CASSFGPANEKLFF. DNA for the CDR3: TGTGCCAGCAGTTTTGGGCCGGCTAATGAAAAACTGTTTTTT.

This rearrangement joins TRBV7-9 to TRBJ2-3, with 9 bases fitting TRBD2. The V and J ends lost 2 bases and 4 bases, in that order; junction bases with no gene match: 10. Looked up from germline, CDR1 is SEHNR and CDR2 is FQNEAQ (reference sequence). This CDR3 region has 17 residues. The DNA of the CDR3 is TGTGCCAGCAGCTTACTTCCCCAGCGGGGGGTTTCAGATACGCAGTATTTT. Amino acids: CASSLLPQRGVSDTQYF.

This clone has a handful of counts. This chain uses TRBV5-6 with TRBJ1-3; weak D call: TRBD1 (6 bases). Germline CDR1 reads SGHDT; CDR2 reads YYEEEE. There are 16 residues in the CDR3. Between the trimmed V and J ends, which lost 1 base and 4 bases, there was a span of 15 bases. In nucleotides, the CDR3 is TGTGCCAGCAGCTTGCTTGCAGGGGCCTTAGGAAACACCATATATTTT. Protein: CASSLLAGALGNTIYF.

The chain combines TRBV4-2 with TRBJ1-1, with 7 bases fitting TRBD1. After removal of 2 bases from V and 2 bases from J, the junction contained 5 bases not matched to a gene. The CDR3 covers 15 residues. Germline lookup yields CDR1 LGHNA and CDR2 YNFKEQ. The CDR3 DNA follows: TGTGCCAGCAGCCAACAGGGGGAGATCAACACTGAAGCTTTCTTT. Protein sequence: CASSQQGEINTEAFF.